This entry lists 6 T cell receptor beta chains sequenced from one sample in a study of spatial heterogeneity in lung cancer. The time point: sample taken at primary tumor resection. Unsorted tumor, nontumor lung tissue or cryopreserved PBMC supplied the whole RNA. TCRdb itself ran the 5' RACE reads through MiXCR, one entry per CDR3 protein. The sample includes about 82,000 distinct CDR3 sequences, around 12% of them seen just once. Sequences were derived from PBMCs, sampled at surgery. These receptor sequences come from a male donor with early-stage non-small cell lung cancer.

This clonotype appeared a few times. The chain has TRBV24-1 and TRBJ2-2; TRBD1 aligns across 7 bases. With V trimmed by 5 bases and J by 0 bases, 5 bases remained unmatched. Germline V gene data show CDR1 as KGHDR and CDR2 as SFDVKD. The CDR3 has 16 amino acids. The CDR3 here is CATSGDRAANTGELFF. CDR3 DNA sequence: TGTGCCACCAGTGGTGACAGGGCCGCGAACACCGGGGAGCTGTTTTTT.

Points on this clonotype: One end of the junction fails to match germline, which may point to a read error. The V call is TRBV11-2, the J call TRBJ2-2; TRBD1 is a possible D gene (6 bases). CDR3 length equals 12 residues. Looked up from germline, CDR1 is SGHAT and CDR2 is FQNNGV. The CDR3 region is CASPRGTGEPFF. CDR3 nucleotides: TGTGCCAGTCCTAGGGGGACCGGGGAGCCGTTTTTT.

This clonotype turned up a few times. This chain joins TRBV4-1 and TRBJ2-5; the D gene is possibly TRBD1 (5 bases). Trimming left V 5 bases short and J 5 bases short, with 18 bases between. The CDR3 totals 15 residues. CDR1 and CDR2 from the germline V gene are MGHRA and YSYEKL. The CDR3 sequence: CASSYGSGLGETQYF. CDR3 DNA: TGCGCCAGCAGCTATGGATCAGGGCTGGGGGAGACCCAGTACTTC.

This clonotype came up a few times. The chain recombines TRBV5-1 with TRBJ1-1; D unresolved. Germline CDR1 SGHRS, CDR2 YFSETQ. Between the trimmed V and J ends, which lost 0 bases and 2 bases, there was a span of 11 bases. The CDR3 is made up of 15 amino acids. The CDR3 here is CASSLDPAFNTEAFF. In DNA, the CDR3 is TGCGCCAGCAGCTTGGACCCGGCTTTTAACACTGAAGCTTTCTTT. The whole variable domain, filled in from reference TRBV5-1 and TRBJ1-1, reads KAGVTQTPRYLIKTRGQQVTLSCSPISGHRSVSWYQQTPGQGLQFLFEYFSETQRNKGNFPGRFSGRQFSNSRSEMNVSTLELGDSALYLCASSLDPAFNTEAFFGQGTRLTVV.

This clonotype was counted only a few times. V is TRBV1 and J is TRBJ1-1. TRBV1 is deemed a pseudogene. The CDR3 is 16 amino acids. The CDR3 sequence: CTSSQGEGPLNTEAFF. In nucleotides, the CDR3 is TGCACCAGCAGCCAGGGGGAGGGGCCATTGAACACTGAAGCTTTCTTT.

This clonotype showed up just a few times. The gene calls are TRBV3-1 and TRBJ2-1; D not resolved. The ends were cut back, 1 base at V and 2 bases at J, with 6 bases in the middle. This CDR3 has 14 amino acids. Looked up from germline, CDR1 is LGHDT and CDR2 is YNNKEL (reference sequence). CDR3 nucleotide sequence: TGTGCCAGCAGCCAAGCCAGCACCTACAATGAGCAGTTCTTC. It specifies CASSQASTYNEQFF.